These T cell receptor beta chains were read from a single sample in a study of T-cell reconstitution after alpha-beta-depleted transplantation in children. MiXCR was run by TCRdb on the PCR reads, yielding one entry per CDR3 protein. The profile shows about 300,000 distinct CDR3 sequences, over 9% of them singletons. This material consisted of PBMCs, taken before TCRalphabeta/CD19-depleted stem cell transplant. Receptor source: a boy in the first two years of life with acute myeloid leukemia, due to receive a stem cell transplant. Each CDR3 is given with its conserved first and last residue. A D gene is named only where the DNA matches it firmly. Part of the rows lack a size; the others show once, few, many or a class for expanded clones.

clone_size: few; v_call: TRBV4-3; d_call: -; j_call: TRBJ1-5; cdr3_nt: TGCGCCAGCAGCCCGACGACCTATCAGCCCCAGCATTTT; cdr3_aa: CASSPTTYQPQHF
clone_size: many; v_call: TRBV10-3; d_call: TRBD1; j_call: TRBJ1-1; cdr3_nt: TGTGCCATCAGTCAACCGGGACAGGGAAGTACTGAAGCTTTCTTT; cdr3_aa: CAISQPGQGSTEAFF
clone_size: -; v_call: TRBV4-1; d_call: -; j_call: TRBJ2-7; cdr3_nt: TGCGCCAGCAGCCAAGAGCGGACCTCCTACGAGCAGTACTTC; cdr3_aa: CASSQERTSYEQYF
clone_size: many; v_call: TRBV2; d_call: -; j_call: TRBJ2-5; cdr3_nt: TGTGCCAGCAGTGATTGGCCCTCAGAGACCCAGTACTTC; cdr3_aa: CASSDWPSETQYF
clone_size: many; v_call: TRBV25-1; d_call: TRBD1; j_call: TRBJ2-7; cdr3_nt: TGTGCCAGCAGTGGGGACAGGCGCTACGAGCAGTACTTC; cdr3_aa: CASSGDRRYEQYF
clone_size: many; v_call: TRBV29-1; d_call: -; j_call: TRBJ1-3; cdr3_nt: TGCAGCGGTTTGATACGATCTGGAAACACCATATATTTT; cdr3_aa: CSGLIRSGNTIYF
clone_size: many; v_call: TRBV15; d_call: -; j_call: TRBJ2-3; cdr3_nt: TGTGCCACCAGCAGAGATGGGCGACTAGGAAGCACAGATACGCAGTATTTT; cdr3_aa: CATSRDGRLGSTDTQYF
clone_size: many; v_call: TRBV20-1; d_call: -; j_call: TRBJ2-1; cdr3_nt: TGCAGTGCTAGAGGGGAAGGGGTTGGTGAGTTCTTC; cdr3_aa: CSARGEGVGEFF
clone_size: many; v_call: TRBV27; d_call: -; j_call: TRBJ2-2; cdr3_nt: TGTGCCAGCAGTTTATCCCCTGGGACTTCGCGCGGGGAGCTGTTTTTT; cdr3_aa: CASSLSPGTSRGELFF
clone_size: many; v_call: TRBV20-1; d_call: TRBD2; j_call: TRBJ2-1; cdr3_nt: TGCAGTGCTAGAGTTCCGGGACTAGCGAACAATGAGCAGTTCTTC; cdr3_aa: CSARVPGLANNEQFF
clone_size: many; v_call: TRBV5-1; d_call: -; j_call: TRBJ2-3; cdr3_nt: TGCGCCAGCAGCTTGGGCAATCCAATTAGCACAGATACGCAGTATTTT; cdr3_aa: CASSLGNPISTDTQYF
clone_size: -; v_call: TRBV4-2; d_call: TRBD2; j_call: TRBJ2-1; cdr3_nt: TGTGCCAGCAGACCTCCGGGACTAGCGGGAGGGGGCTCCTACAATGAGCAGTTCTTC; cdr3_aa: CASRPPGLAGGGSYNEQFF
clone_size: few; v_call: TRBV28; d_call: -; j_call: TRBJ1-2; cdr3_nt: TGTGCCAGCAGTCCCCCCGTCTATGGCTACACCTTC; cdr3_aa: CASSPPVYGYTF
clone_size: many; v_call: TRBV29-1; d_call: -; j_call: TRBJ1-2; cdr3_nt: TGCAGCGTTGCAGGGAATGGCTACACCTTC; cdr3_aa: CSVAGNGYTF
clone_size: many; v_call: TRBV27; d_call: -; j_call: TRBJ2-3; cdr3_nt: TGTGCCAGCAGTTTACGGGGTGCCAACACAGATACGCAGTATTTT; cdr3_aa: CASSLRGANTDTQYF
clone_size: many; v_call: TRBV15; d_call: TRBD1; j_call: TRBJ1-4; cdr3_nt: TGTGCCACCAGCAGGGACAGGGGTCAAAAACTGTTTTTT; cdr3_aa: CATSRDRGQKLFF
clone_size: many; v_call: TRBV27; d_call: -; j_call: TRBJ2-5; cdr3_nt: TGTGCCAGCAGTTTCCAGACAGACCAAGAGACCCAGTACTTC; cdr3_aa: CASSFQTDQETQYF
clone_size: many; v_call: TRBV6-1; d_call: -; j_call: TRBJ1-3; cdr3_nt: TGTGCCAGCAGTCGCCTTGGTAGGGGCAGGCGGAACTCTGGAAACACCATATATTTT; cdr3_aa: CASSRLGRGRRNSGNTIYF
clone_size: many; v_call: TRBV28; d_call: TRBD2; j_call: TRBJ2-1; cdr3_nt: TGTGCCAGCAGTTATCAGACTAGCGGGAGACCTAAGAAATACAATGAGCAGTTCTTC; cdr3_aa: CASSYQTSGRPKKYNEQFF
clone_size: many; v_call: TRBV4-2; d_call: -; j_call: TRBJ2-3; cdr3_nt: TGTGCCAGCAGCCAAGGGTCTCCAGATACGCAGTATTTT; cdr3_aa: CASSQGSPDTQYF
clone_size: many; v_call: TRBV7-3; d_call: TRBD2; j_call: TRBJ2-7; cdr3_nt: TGTGCCAGCAGCTGCGGAGGGTATCTAGCGGACTTTCTCTACGAGCAGTACTTC; cdr3_aa: CASSCGGYLADFLYEQYF